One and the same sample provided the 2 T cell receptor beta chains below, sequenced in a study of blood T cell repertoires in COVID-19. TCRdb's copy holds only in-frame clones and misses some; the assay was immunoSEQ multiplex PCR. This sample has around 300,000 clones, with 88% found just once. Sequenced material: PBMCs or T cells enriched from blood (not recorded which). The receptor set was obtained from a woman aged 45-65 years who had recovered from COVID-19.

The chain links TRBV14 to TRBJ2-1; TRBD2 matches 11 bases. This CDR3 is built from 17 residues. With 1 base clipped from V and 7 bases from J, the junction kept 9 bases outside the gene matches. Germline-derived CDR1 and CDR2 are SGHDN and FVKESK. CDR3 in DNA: TGTGCCAGCAGCCAAGGCGGGGTAGCGGGAGGGTTGAATGAGCAGTTCTTC. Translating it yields CASSQGGVAGGLNEQFF.

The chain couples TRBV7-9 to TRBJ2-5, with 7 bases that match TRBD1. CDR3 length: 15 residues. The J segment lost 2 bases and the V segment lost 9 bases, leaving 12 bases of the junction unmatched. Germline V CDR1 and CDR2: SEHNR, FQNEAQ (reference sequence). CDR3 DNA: TGTGCCAGTTACTACGGGACAGAAATTCAAGAGACCCAGTACTTC. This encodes CASYYGTEIQETQYF. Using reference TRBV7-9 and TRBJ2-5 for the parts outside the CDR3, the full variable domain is DTGVSQNPRHKITKRGQNVTFRCDPISEHNRLYWYRQTLGQGPEFLTYFQNEAQLEKSRLLSDRFSAERPKGSFSTLEIQRTEQGDSAMYLCASYYGTEIQETQYFGPGTRLLVL.